The 22 T cell receptor beta chains listed next were all sequenced from one sample in a study of cytotoxic CD8 clonotypes in ibrutinib-treated CLL. Here immunoSEQ multiplex PCR was the method, and the copy in TCRdb shows in-frame clones only, minus some. Here the sample spans roughly 70,000 clones, approximately 90% being singletons. The input for sequencing was PBMCs, taken after 12 months of ibrutinib treatment. The receptors come from a human donor with chronic lymphocytic leukemia.

The chain joins TRBV18 to TRBJ1-2, with D unclear. V lost 4 bases and J lost 4, with 7 bases in between. The germline V gene has CDR1 KGHSH and CDR2 LQKENI. The length of the CDR3 is 12 residues. The CDR3 region is CASSLDSYGYTF. The DNA of the CDR3 is TGTGCCAGCTCACTGGATTCCTATGGCTACACCTTC.

The J gene is TRBJ2-3, the V gene TRBV5-1, with 9 bases identical to TRBD2. Germline CDR1 reads SGHRS; CDR2 reads YFSETQ. The CDR3 runs to 15 residues. The J segment lost 4 bases and the V segment lost 4 bases, leaving 7 bases of the junction unmatched. The CDR3 region is CASSPTSGAADTQYF. The CDR3 DNA reads as TGCGCCAGCAGCCCGACTAGCGGAGCGGCAGATACGCAGTATTTT.

V gene TRBV5-1 combines with J gene TRBJ2-6; unclear D gene. The CDR3 runs to 14 residues. The ends were cut back, 0 bases at V and 1 base at J, with 2 bases in the middle. Germline V CDR1 and CDR2: SGHRS, YFSETQ. CDR3 in amino acids: CASSLGSGANVLTF. DNA for the CDR3: TGCGCCAGCAGCTTGGGATCTGGGGCCAACGTCCTGACTTTC.

The chain employs TRBV6-5 and TRBJ1-5; no clear D gene. The CDR3 is 13 residues long. The V gene lost 8 bases and the J gene lost 2 bases, with 10 bases spanning the gap. In germline, CDR1 is MNHEY, CDR2 SVGAGI. CDR3 sequence reads: CASWVGGNQPQHF. In DNA form, the CDR3 reads TGTGCCAGCTGGGTGGGTGGCAATCAGCCCCAGCATTTT.

The chain employs TRBV5-4 and TRBJ2-4; TRBD2 aligns across 8 bases. The CDR3 has 13 amino acids. Germline loops: CDR1 SGHNT, CDR2 YYREEE (reference sequence). The V gene end was trimmed by 2 bases and the J gene end by 5 bases; junction bases not matched to a gene: 0. CDR3 DNA: TGTGCCAGCAGCTTAGCGGGAGAAAACATTCAGTACTTC. Amino acid sequence: CASSLAGENIQYF.

V and J are TRBV5-1 and TRBJ1-1, with D tentatively TRBD1 (6 bases). Trimming removed 4 bases at V and 5 bases at J, with 12 bases between. Germline V CDR1 and CDR2: SGHRS, YFSETQ. The CDR3 sequence is 13 residues long. This chain's CDR3 is CASSSQGTTEAFF. For the CDR3, the DNA is TGCGCCAGCAGCAGCCAGGGGACGACTGAAGCTTTCTTT.

The rearrangement links TRBV28 to TRBJ1-2; D is uncertain. V was trimmed by 2 bases and J by 4 bases, leaving 5 bases between them. Germline V lookup: CDR1 MDHEN, CDR2 SYDVKM. The CDR3 has 12 amino acids. CDR3 sequence reads: CASSLNSYGYTF. The CDR3, as DNA: TGTGCCAGCAGTTTAAACAGCTATGGCTACACCTTC.

The chain employs TRBV14 and TRBJ2-1, with D possibly matching TRBD2 (6 bases). V lost 1 base and J lost 7, with 20 bases in between. The CDR3 length is 17 residues. The germline gives CDR1 SGHDN, CDR2 FVKESK. CDR3 sequence (DNA): TGTGCCAGCAGCCAAGGGTCTTTGGGGGGAGGAAGAAATGAGCAGTTCTTC. Its translation is CASSQGSLGGGRNEQFF.

CDR3 sequence (DNA): TGTGCCAGTACTACCTCTCCCAAAAAACAGGGGGCGGGTGGCAATCAGCCCCAGCATTTT. Protein: CASTTSPKKQGAGGNQPQHF. V gene TRBV19 combines with J gene TRBJ1-5; 9 bases map to TRBD1. Trimming at V came to 7 bases and at J to 2 bases, leaving 21 bases not matched to a gene. The V gene's germline CDR1 is LNHDA and CDR2 SQIVND (reference sequence). The CDR3 is 20 amino acids.

This chain links TRBV6-6 with TRBJ1-2, with 8 bases fitting TRBD1. The CDR3 covers 15 residues. Germline lookup yields CDR1 MNHNY and CDR2 SVGAGI (reference sequence). V dropped 5 bases and J dropped 4; count of bases not matched to a gene: 9. CDR3 in amino acids: CASSTLQGDPYGYTF. Written as DNA, the CDR3 is TGTGCCAGCAGTACCCTACAGGGGGATCCCTATGGCTACACCTTC.

This clone has a single count. The chain couples TRBV30 to TRBJ1-2; the D gene is possibly TRBD1 (5 bases). The CDR3 has 14 residues. Trimming left V 0 bases short and J 2 bases short, with 10 bases between. Germline assignment: CDR1 GTSNPN and CDR2 SVGIG (reference sequence). The DNA of the CDR3 is TGTGCCTGGAGTGTACCCTGGGGGAACTATGGCTACACCTTC. It translates to CAWSVPWGNYGYTF. Full variable domain (remainder filled in from reference TRBV30 and TRBJ1-2): SQTIHQWPATLVQPVGSPLSLECTVEGTSNPNLYWYRQAAGRGLQLLFYSVGIGQISSEVPQNLSASRPQDRQFILSSKKLLLSDSGFYLCAWSVPWGNYGYTFGSGTRLTVV.

V is TRBV2 and J is TRBJ1-4; no clear D. Per the germline V gene, CDR1 is SNHLY and CDR2 is FYNNEI. Deletions cut 7 bases from V and 5 bases from J, with 14 bases between. This CDR3 is built from 14 residues. This chain's CDR3 is CASIIGRLNEKLFF. In nucleotides, the CDR3 is TGTGCCAGCATTATTGGCAGACTCAATGAAAAACTGTTTTTT.

The CDR3 sequence is CASSIGGRANYGYTF. The CDR3, as DNA: TGTGCCAGTAGTATAGGCGGGAGAGCTAACTATGGCTACACCTTC. The chain carries TRBV19 and TRBJ1-2, with unresolved D. The CDR3 runs 15 residues. V lost 1 base, J lost 0 bases, and 9 bases lay in between. Germline assignment: CDR1 LNHDA and CDR2 SQIVND (reference sequence).

J is TRBJ1-3 and V is TRBV28; 7 nucleotides line up with TRBD1. CDR3 length: 17 amino acids. Germline loops: CDR1 MDHEN, CDR2 SYDVKM. Trimming took 7 bases from V and 3 from J; bases not matched to a gene: 15. The CDR3 coding sequence is TGTGCCAGCACCCCAATAGAGGGGGCGCGTAGTGGAAACACCATATATTTT. This gives the protein CASTPIEGARSGNTIYF.

V is TRBV19 and J is TRBJ1-5; the D is unclear. V lost 7 bases, J lost 2 bases, and 9 bases lay in between. This CDR3 contains 13 residues. Per the germline V gene, CDR1 is LNHDA and CDR2 is SQIVND (reference sequence). CDR3 loop: CASKGVGNQPQHF. CDR3 coding DNA: TGTGCCAGTAAAGGAGTCGGCAATCAGCCCCAGCATTTT.

The chain recombines TRBV18 with TRBJ2-1; 8 bases align to TRBD2. This CDR3 spans 15 amino acids. Looked up from germline, CDR1 is KGHSH and CDR2 is LQKENI. The V and J ends lost 5 bases and 7 bases, in that order; junction bases with no gene match: 10. The CDR3 coding sequence is TGTGCCAGCTCATCCCAGCGGGGGCTCTATAATGAGCAGTTCTTC. Its translation is CASSSQRGLYNEQFF.

The V call is TRBV6-5, the J call TRBJ2-1; TRBD2 aligns across 8 bases. Germline-derived CDR1 and CDR2 are MNHEY and SVGAGI. Trimming at V came to 6 bases and at J to 6 bases, leaving 10 bases not matched to a gene. The CDR3 sequence is 15 residues long. CDR3 protein: CASRSPQLAVNEQFF. The DNA for the CDR3 is TGTGCCAGCAGAAGCCCACAACTAGCGGTCAATGAGCAGTTCTTC.

The V and J genes are TRBV30 and TRBJ2-1, with D unclear. Between the trimmed V and J ends, which lost 0 bases and 7 bases, there was a span of 13 bases. The CDR3 runs to 14 residues. The germline V gene encodes CDR1 GTSNPN and CDR2 SVGIG (reference sequence). The CDR3 loop reads CAWSVKSLRNEQFF. The CDR3 DNA follows: TGTGCCTGGAGTGTTAAGTCGCTTAGGAATGAGCAGTTCTTC.

The CDR3 region has the DNA TGTGCCAGCAGCTTTGCAGGGGGGGCTGGAAACACCATATATTTT. Translating gives CASSFAGGAGNTIYF. The V and J genes are TRBV7-2 and TRBJ1-3; 7 nucleotides line up with TRBD1. The ends lost 3 bases at V and 2 bases at J; junction bases unmatched: 4. The germline V gene has CDR1 SGHTA and CDR2 FQGNSA. The CDR3 runs to 15 residues.

The gene calls are TRBV2 and TRBJ1-1; no reliable D call. Trimming removed 8 bases at V and 1 base at J, with 11 bases between. Per the germline V gene, CDR1 is SNHLY and CDR2 is FYNNEI. The CDR3 runs 13 residues. CDR3 nucleotide sequence: TGTGCCAGCCGAGTGGACGGGAACACTGAAGCTTTCTTT. This codes for CASRVDGNTEAFF.

This sequence joins TRBV5-1 and TRBJ1-2; D may be TRBD1 (6 bases). The CDR3 covers 15 residues. The V end lost 4 bases, the J end lost 2 bases, and 15 bases lay between the germline ends. Germline V gene lookup returns CDR1 SGHRS and CDR2 YFSETQ. This chain's CDR3 is CASSPGQSKNYGYTF. For the CDR3, the DNA is TGCGCCAGCAGCCCCGGACAGTCAAAAAACTATGGCTACACCTTC.

In its sample, this clone was seen a few times. The J gene is TRBJ2-7, the V gene TRBV5-6; 7 positions agree with TRBD2. Losses at the gene ends were 4 bases for V and 3 bases for J; bases not matched to a gene: 7. This CDR3 spans 14 amino acids. The germline V gene encodes CDR1 SGHDT and CDR2 YYEEEE. The CDR3 is CASSARIAGYEQYF. The CDR3 nucleotides are TGTGCCAGCAGCGCGAGGATAGCGGGCTACGAGCAGTACTTC. Using reference TRBV5-6 and TRBJ2-7 for the parts outside the CDR3, the full variable domain is DAGVTQSPTHLIKTRGQQVTLRCSPKSGHDTVSWYQQALGQGPQFIFQYYEEEERQRGNFPDRFSGHQFPNYSSELNVNALLLGDSALYLCASSARIAGYEQYFGPGTRLTVT.